This T cell receptor (beta chain) was captured by sequencing in a study of response to subunit inactivated influenza vaccine. Germline assignment: CDR1 MNHEY and CDR2 SMNVEV (reference sequence). Trimming stripped 3 bases from V and 0 bases from J, with 13 bases between. The length of the CDR3 is 16 residues. Study-level results: The authors suggested that few new T cells are recruited per seasonal influenza vaccination.

TCRdb re-called the RT-PCR reads through MiXCR, storing one row per CDR3 protein. In the table there are 300,000 to 350,000 distinct CDR3 sequences, around a fifth of which are singletons. About this clonotype: The target antigen is unknown.

The material sequenced was PBMCs from blood, taken about 20 months after vaccination. The rearrangement uses TRBV27 and TRBJ2-3; D remains unclear. The TCR sequence derives from a man between 50 and 75 years old who received an inactivated influenza vaccine. In DNA, the CDR3 is TGTGCCAGCAGTTTCCGACTGTACGAAAGCACAGATACGCAGTATTTT. This codes for CASSFRLYESTDTQYF.